A few counts support the clone carrying this T cell receptor beta chain. No antigen is known for it. Produced via immunoSEQ multiplex PCR; TCRdb's table is partial and in-frame only. The table shows 300,000 to 350,000 clones, with 86% occurring only once. Treatment of the sample: some 20 received Ad26.COV2.S at low or high dose, single or two shots; roughly 5 received placebo; per-sample allocation not given. Samples analyzed were those drawn on day 63 after the first vaccine or placebo injection. At a Boston site, the person donating was an adult of 18-55 years. This sample stems from a study of Ad26.COV2.S vaccination and SARS-CoV-2 variants. Study-level results: Reportedly, after vaccination the spike-specific CD8+ and CD4+ T cell responses displayed substantial breadth.

The ends were cut back, 3 bases at V and 19 bases at J, with 14 bases in the middle. Per the germline V gene, CDR1 is SGDLS and CDR2 is YYNGEE. This CDR3 is built from 11 residues. The rearrangement links TRBV9 to TRBJ1-6; perhaps TRBD1 as D (5 bases). The sample in question was peripheral blood, obtained in a trial of Ad26.COV2.S vaccine versus placebo. This TCR was recovered from a person between 18 and 65 years old who received the Ad26.COV2.S COVID-19 vaccine or a placebo. The CDR3 DNA follows: TGTGCCAGCAGCGCTCGCGACAGTTTACACTTT. Its translation is CASSARDSLHF.